This entry lists 2 T cell receptor beta chains sequenced from one sample in a study of T cells after yellow fever vaccination. TCRdb redid the calling of the 5' RACE reads with MiXCR, one entry per CDR3 protein. The repertoire holds 300,000 to 400,000 distinct CDR3 sequences, with approximately 4.2% as singletons. This specimen consisted of PBMCs, obtained 5 days after the yellow fever booster vaccination. Every receptor here comes from a man between 18 and 29 years old who received the YFV17D yellow fever vaccine.

This clonotype came up many times. The chain carries TRBV30 and TRBJ2-7, with 11 bases aligning to TRBD2. V was clipped by 6 bases and J by 3 bases; unmatched bases: 4. CDR3 size: 13 residues. CDR1 is GTSNPN, CDR2 SVGIG, per germline (reference sequence). This chain's CDR3 is CACNGLAGYEQYF. The CDR3 coding sequence is TGTGCCTGTAACGGACTAGCGGGCTACGAGCAGTACTTC.

This clonotype was detected ten times or more. The rearrangement joins TRBV10-3 to TRBJ1-1; D call uncertain. The V and J ends lost 0 bases and 3 bases respectively, with 11 bases between them. This CDR3 spans 15 amino acids. From germline, CDR1 is ENHRY and CDR2 SYGVKD. CDR3 sequence reads: CAISESEGSHTEAFF. The CDR3 bases are TGTGCCATCAGTGAGTCGGAGGGTTCGCACACTGAAGCTTTCTTT.